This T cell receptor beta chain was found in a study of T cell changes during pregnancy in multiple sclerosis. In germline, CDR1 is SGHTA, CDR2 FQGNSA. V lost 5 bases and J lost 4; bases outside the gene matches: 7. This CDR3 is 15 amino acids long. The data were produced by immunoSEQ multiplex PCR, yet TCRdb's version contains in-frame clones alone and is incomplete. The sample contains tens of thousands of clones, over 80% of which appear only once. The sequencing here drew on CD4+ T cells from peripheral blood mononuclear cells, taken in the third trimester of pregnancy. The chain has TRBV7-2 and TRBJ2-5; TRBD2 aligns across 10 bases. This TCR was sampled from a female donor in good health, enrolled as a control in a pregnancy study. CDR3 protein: CASSRLAGVLETQYF. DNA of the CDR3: TGTGCCAGCAGCCGCCTAGCGGGGGTATTAGAGACCCAGTACTTC.